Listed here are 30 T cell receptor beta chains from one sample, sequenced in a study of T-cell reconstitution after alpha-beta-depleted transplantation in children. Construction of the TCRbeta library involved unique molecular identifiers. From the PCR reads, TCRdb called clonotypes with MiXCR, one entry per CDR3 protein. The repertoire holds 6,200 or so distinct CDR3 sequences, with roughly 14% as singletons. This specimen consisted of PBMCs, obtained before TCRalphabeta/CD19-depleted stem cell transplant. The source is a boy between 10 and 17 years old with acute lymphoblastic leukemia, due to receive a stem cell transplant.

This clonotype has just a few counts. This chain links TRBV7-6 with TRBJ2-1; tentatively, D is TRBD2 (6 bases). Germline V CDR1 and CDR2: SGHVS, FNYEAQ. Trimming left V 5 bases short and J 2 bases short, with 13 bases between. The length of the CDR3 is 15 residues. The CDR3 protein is CASSPEGWTYNEQFF. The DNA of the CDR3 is TGTGCCAGCAGCCCGGAGGGCTGGACCTACAATGAGCAGTTCTTC.

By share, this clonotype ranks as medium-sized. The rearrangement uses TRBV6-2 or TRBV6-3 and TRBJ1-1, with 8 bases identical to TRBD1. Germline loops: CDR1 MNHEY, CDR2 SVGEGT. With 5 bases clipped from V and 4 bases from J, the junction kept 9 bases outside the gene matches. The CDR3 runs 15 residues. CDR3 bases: TGTGCCAGCAGTATCACAGGGGGGAAGGCCACTGAAGCTTTCTTT. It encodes CASSITGGKATEAFF.

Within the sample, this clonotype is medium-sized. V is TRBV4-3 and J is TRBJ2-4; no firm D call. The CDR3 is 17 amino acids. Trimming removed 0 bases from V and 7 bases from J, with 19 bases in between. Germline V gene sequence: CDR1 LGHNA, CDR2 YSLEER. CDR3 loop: CASSQEVERIIGNIQYF. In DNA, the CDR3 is TGCGCCAGCAGCCAAGAGGTGGAAAGGATAATTGGCAACATTCAGTACTTC.

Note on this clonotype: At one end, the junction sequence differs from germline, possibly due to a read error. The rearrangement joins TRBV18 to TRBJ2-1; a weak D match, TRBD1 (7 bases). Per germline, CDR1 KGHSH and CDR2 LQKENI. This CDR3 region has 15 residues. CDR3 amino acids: CASSQEGAGYNELFF. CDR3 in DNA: TGTGCCAGCTCCCAGGAGGGGGCAGGCTACAATGAGCTGTTCTTC.

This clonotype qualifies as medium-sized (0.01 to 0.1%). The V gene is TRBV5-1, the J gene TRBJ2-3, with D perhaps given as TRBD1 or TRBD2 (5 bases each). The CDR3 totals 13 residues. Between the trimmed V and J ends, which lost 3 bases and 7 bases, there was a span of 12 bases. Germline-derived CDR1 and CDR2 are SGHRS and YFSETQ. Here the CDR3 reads CASSSGTVNTQYF. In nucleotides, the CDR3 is TGCGCCAGCAGCTCCGGGACGGTGAATACGCAGTATTTT.

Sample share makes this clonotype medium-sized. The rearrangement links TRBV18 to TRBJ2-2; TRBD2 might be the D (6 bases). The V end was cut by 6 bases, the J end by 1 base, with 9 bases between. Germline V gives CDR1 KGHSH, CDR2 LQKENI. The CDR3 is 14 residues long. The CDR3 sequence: CASSGTVNTGELFF. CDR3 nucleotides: TGTGCCAGCTCCGGGACTGTGAACACCGGGGAGCTGTTTTTT.

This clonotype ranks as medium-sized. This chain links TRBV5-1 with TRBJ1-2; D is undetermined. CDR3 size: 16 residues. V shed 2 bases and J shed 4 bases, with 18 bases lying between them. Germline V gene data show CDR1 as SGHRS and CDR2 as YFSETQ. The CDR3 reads CASSLTTALRSYGYTF. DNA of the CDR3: TGCGCCAGCAGCTTAACAACAGCCCTCCGAAGCTATGGCTACACCTTC.

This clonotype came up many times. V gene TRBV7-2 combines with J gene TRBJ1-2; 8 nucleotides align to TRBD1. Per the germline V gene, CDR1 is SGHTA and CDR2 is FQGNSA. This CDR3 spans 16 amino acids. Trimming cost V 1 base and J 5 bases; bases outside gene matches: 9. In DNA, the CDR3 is TGTGCCAGCAGCTTAGGGTACAGGGGGTCGGGGTATGGCTACACCTTC. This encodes CASSLGYRGSGYGYTF.

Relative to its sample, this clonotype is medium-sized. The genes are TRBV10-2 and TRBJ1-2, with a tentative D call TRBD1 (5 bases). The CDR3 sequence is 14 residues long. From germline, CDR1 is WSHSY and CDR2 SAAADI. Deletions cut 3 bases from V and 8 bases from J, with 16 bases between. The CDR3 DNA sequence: TGCGCCAGCAGTGATGGGGGGAGCAGGAGGGGCTACACCTTC. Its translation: CASSDGGSRRGYTF.

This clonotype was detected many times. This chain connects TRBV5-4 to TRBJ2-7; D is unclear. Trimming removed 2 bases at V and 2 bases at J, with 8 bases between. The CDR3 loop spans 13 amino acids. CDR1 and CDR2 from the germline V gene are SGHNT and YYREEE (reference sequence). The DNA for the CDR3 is TGTGCCAGCAGCTTAGCAGGCCCCTACGAGCAGTACTTC. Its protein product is CASSLAGPYEQYF.

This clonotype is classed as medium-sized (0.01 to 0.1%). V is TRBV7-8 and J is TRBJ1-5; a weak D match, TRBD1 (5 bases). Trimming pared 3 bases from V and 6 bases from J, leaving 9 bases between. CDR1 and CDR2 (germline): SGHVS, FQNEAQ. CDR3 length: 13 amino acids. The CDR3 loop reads CASSFSTGQPQHF. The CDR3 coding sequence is TGTGCCAGCAGCTTCTCAACAGGTCAGCCCCAGCATTTT.

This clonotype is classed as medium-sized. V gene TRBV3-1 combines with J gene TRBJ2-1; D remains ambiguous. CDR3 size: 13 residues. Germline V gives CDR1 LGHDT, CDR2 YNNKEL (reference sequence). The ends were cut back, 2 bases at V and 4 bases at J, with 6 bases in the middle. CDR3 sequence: CASSQRGYNEQFF. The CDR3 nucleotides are TGTGCCAGCAGCCAACGTGGTTACAATGAGCAGTTCTTC.

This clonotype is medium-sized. The chain's CDR3 is CASSTGQANYGYTF. Here the CDR3 DNA reads TGTGCCAGCAGTACAGGACAGGCTAACTATGGCTACACCTTC. The chain uses TRBV28 and TRBJ1-2; 7 positions match TRBD1. The germline V gene has CDR1 MDHEN and CDR2 SYDVKM. V shed 5 bases and J 0 bases; nucleotides not matched to a gene: 3. The CDR3 contains 14 residues.

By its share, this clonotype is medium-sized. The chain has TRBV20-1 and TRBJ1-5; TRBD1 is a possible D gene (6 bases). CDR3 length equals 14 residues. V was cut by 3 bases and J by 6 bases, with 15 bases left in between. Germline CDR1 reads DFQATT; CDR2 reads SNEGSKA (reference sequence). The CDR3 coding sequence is TGCAGTGCTAGGGGGGCAGGGCAAGGTCAGCCCCAGCATTTT. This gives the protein CSARGAGQGQPQHF.

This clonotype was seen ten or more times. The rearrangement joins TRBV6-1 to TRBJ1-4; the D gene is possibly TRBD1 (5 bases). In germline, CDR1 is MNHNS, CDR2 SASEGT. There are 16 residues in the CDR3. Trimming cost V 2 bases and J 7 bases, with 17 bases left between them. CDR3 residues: CASSEFRAGKGEKLFF. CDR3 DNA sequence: TGTGCCAGCAGTGAATTTCGGGCAGGGAAAGGTGAAAAACTGTTTTTT.

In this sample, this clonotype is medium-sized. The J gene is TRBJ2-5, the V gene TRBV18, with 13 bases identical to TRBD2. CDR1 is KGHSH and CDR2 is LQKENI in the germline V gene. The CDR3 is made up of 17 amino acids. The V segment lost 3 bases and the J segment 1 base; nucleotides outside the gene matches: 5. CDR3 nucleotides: TGTGCCAGCTCACCCACGGGGACTAGCGGGACCCAAGAGACCCAGTACTTC. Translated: CASSPTGTSGTQETQYF.

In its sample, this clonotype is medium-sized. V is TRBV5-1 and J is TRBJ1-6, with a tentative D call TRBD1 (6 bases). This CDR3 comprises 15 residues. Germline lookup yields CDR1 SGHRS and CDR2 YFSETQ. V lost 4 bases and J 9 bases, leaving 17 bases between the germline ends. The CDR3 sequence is CASSPGTLQLSPLHF. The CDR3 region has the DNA TGCGCCAGCAGCCCGGGGACATTACAGCTTTCACCCCTCCACTTT. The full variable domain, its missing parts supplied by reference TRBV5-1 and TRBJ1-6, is KAGVTQTPRYLIKTRGQQVTLSCSPISGHRSVSWYQQTPGQGLQFLFEYFSETQRNKGNFPGRFSGRQFSNSRSEMNVSTLELGDSALYLCASSPGTLQLSPLHFGNGTRLTVT.

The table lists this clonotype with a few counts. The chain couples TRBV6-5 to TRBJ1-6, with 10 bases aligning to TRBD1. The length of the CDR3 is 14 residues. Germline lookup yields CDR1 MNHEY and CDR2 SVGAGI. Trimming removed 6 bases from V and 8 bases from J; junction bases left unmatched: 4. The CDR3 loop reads CASRRQGADSPLHF. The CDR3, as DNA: TGTGCCAGCAGAAGACAGGGGGCCGATTCACCCCTCCACTTT.

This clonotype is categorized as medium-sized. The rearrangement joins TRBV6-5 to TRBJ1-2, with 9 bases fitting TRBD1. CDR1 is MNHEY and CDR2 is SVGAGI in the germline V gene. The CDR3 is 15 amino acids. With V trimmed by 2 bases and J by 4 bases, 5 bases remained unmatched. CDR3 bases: TGTGCCAGCAGTTACCCAGGACAGGGGACCTATGGCTACACCTTC. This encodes CASSYPGQGTYGYTF.

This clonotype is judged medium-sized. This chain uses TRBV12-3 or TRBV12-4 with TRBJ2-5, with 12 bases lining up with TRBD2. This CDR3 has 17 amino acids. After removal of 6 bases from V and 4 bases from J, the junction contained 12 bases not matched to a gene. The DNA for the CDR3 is TGTGCCAGCAGCCCACCCCGACTAGCGGGAGCGGGAGAGACCCAGTACTTC. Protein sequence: CASSPPRLAGAGETQYF.

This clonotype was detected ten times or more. The CDR3 DNA reads as TGTGCCAGTATGAGGGGTGTGGGATCCACCTACGAGCAGTACTTC. The encoded protein is CASMRGVGSTYEQYF. This chain connects TRBV19 to TRBJ2-7, with D perhaps TRBD1 or TRBD2 (5 bases each). The CDR3 has 15 amino acids. Per germline, CDR1 LNHDA and CDR2 SQIVND (reference sequence). Between the trimmed V and J ends, which lost 7 bases and 2 bases, there was a span of 18 bases. Complete variable domain (other parts from reference TRBV19 and TRBJ2-7): DGGITQSPKYLFRKEGQNVTLSCEQNLNHDAMYWYRQDPGQGLRLIYYSQIVNDFQKGDIAEGYSVSREKKESFPLTVTSAQKNPTAFYLCASMRGVGSTYEQYFGPGTRLTVT.

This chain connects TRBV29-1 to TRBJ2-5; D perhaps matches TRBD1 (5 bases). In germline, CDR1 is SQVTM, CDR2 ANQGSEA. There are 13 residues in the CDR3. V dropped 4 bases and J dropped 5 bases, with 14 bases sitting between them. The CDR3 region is CSVGLRAGETQYF. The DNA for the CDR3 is TGCAGCGTTGGTTTAAGGGCAGGGGAGACCCAGTACTTC.

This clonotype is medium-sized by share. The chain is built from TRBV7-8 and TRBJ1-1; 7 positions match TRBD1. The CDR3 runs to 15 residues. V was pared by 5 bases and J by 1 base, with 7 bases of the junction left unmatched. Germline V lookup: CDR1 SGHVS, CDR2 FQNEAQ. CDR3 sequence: CASSDWGQQNTEAFF. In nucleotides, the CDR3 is TGTGCCAGCAGCGACTGGGGACAGCAGAACACTGAAGCTTTCTTT.

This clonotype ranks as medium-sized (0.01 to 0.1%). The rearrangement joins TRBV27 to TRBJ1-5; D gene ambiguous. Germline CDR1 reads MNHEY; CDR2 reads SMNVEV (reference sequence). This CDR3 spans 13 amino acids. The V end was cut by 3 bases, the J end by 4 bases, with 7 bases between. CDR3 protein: CASSLRENQPQHF. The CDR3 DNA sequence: TGTGCCAGCAGTTTGCGCGAGAATCAGCCCCAGCATTTT.

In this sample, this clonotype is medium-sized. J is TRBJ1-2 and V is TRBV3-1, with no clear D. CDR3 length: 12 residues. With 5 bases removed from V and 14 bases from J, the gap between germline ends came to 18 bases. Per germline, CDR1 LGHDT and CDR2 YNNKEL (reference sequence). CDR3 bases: TGTGCCAGCAGCACCTCTGCTGGCTACACGACCTTC. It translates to CASSTSAGYTTF. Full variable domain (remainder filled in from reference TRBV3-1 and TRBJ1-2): DTAVSQTPKYLVTQMGNDKSIKCEQNLGHDTMYWYKQDSKKFLKIMFSYNNKELIINETVPNRFSPKSPDKAHLNLHINSLELGDSAVYFCASSTSAGYTTFGSGTRLTVV.

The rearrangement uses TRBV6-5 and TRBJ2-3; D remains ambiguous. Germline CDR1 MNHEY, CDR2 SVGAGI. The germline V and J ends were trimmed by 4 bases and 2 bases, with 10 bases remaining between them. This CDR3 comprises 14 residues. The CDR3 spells CASSSERPTDTQYF. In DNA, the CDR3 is TGTGCCAGCAGTTCCGAACGCCCCACAGATACGCAGTATTTT.

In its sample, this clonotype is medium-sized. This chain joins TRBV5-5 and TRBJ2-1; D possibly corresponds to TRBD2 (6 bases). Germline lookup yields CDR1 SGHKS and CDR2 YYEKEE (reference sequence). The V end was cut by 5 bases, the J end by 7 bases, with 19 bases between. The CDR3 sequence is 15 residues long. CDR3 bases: TGTGCCAGCAGGTTGAGCGGGCTTGGAGGAAATGAGCAGTTCTTC. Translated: CASRLSGLGGNEQFF.

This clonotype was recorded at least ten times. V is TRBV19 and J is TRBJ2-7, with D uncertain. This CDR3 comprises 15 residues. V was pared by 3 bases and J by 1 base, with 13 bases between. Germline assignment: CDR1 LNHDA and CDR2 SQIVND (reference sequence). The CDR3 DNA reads TGTGCCAGTAGTATCGAGGCACACCATTCCTACGAGCAGTACTTC. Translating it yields CASSIEAHHSYEQYF.

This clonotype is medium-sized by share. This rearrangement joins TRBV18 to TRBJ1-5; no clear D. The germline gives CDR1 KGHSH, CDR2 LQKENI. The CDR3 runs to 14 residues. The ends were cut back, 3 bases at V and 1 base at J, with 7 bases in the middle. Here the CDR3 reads CASSPVTSNQPQHF. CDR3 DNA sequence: TGTGCCAGCTCACCCGTGACAAGCAATCAGCCCCAGCATTTT.

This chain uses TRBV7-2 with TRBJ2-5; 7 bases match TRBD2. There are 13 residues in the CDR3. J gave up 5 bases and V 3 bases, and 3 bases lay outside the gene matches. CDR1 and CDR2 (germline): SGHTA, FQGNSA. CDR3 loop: CASSFGTTETQYF. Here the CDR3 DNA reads TGTGCCAGCAGCTTTGGGACTACGGAGACCCAGTACTTC. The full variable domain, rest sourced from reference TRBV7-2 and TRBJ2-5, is GAGVSQSPSNKVTEKGKDVELRCDPISGHTALYWYRQSLGQGLEFLIYFQGNSAPDKSGLPSDRFSAERTGGSVSTLTIQRTQQEDSAVYLCASSFGTTETQYFGPGTRLLVL.